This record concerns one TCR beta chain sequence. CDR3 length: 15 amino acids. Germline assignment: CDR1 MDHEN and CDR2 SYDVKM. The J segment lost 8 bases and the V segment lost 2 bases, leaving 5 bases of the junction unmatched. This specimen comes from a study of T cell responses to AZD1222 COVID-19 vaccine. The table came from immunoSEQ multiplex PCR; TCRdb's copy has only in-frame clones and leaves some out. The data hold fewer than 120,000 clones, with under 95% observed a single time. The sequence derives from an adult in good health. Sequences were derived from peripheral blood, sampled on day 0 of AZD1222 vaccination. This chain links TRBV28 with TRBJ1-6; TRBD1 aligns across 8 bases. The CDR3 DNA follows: TGTGCCAGCAGTTTAGACCCAGGGGGCTATTCACCCCTCCACTTT. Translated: CASSLDPGGYSPLHF.